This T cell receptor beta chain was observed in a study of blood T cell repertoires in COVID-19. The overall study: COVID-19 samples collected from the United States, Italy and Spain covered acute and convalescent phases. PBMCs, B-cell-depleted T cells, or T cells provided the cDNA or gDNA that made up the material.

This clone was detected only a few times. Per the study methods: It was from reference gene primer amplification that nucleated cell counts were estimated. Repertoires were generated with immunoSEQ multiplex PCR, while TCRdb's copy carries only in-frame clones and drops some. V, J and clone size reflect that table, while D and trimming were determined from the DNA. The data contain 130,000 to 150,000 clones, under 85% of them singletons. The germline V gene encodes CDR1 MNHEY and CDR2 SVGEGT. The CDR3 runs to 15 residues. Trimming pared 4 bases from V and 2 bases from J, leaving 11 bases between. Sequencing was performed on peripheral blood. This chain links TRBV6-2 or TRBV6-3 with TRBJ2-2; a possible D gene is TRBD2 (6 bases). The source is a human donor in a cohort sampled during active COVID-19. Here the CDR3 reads CASSLDGRNTGELFF. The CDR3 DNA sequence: TGTGCCAGCAGTTTGGACGGGAGAAACACCGGGGAGCTGTTTTTT.